This T cell receptor (beta chain) came from a study of OX40 agonist ivuxolimab in advanced cancers. As for the study in general: Patients were infused with ivuxolimab every 2 weeks at 0.01 to 10 mg/kg.

Clones were read by immunoSEQ multiplex PCR, and TCRdb kept only the in-frame ones, dropping some. The sample has approximately 60,000 clones, 84% seen once; the top ten hold 25% to 35%. V was pared by 6 bases and J by 5 bases, with 11 bases between. CDR1 and CDR2 (germline): MNHEY, SVGAGI. The CDR3 is made up of 12 amino acids. The source is an adult with an advanced solid tumor such as melanoma, head and neck, liver or kidney cancer. Sequenced material: CD4+ or CD8+ T cells sorted from blood, taken in a trial of the OX40 agonist ivuxolimab. The chain is built from TRBV6-5 and TRBJ2-7; possibly TRBD1 for D (6 bases). CDR3 residues: CASSRTGNEQYF. CDR3 bases: TGTGCCAGCAGCCGCACAGGGAACGAGCAGTACTTC.